A single sample gave rise to the 24 T cell receptor beta chains below, sequenced in a study of blood T cell repertoires in COVID-19. This table comes from immunoSEQ multiplex PCR, and its TCRdb copy is limited to in-frame clones, with some not included. The data hold about 170,000 clones, with about nine tenths observed a single time. The specimen was peripheral blood. The receptors shown here come from a man in his fifties or sixties with acute or convalescent COVID-19.

The CDR3 DNA is TGTGCCAGCAGTTTGCCCGGCACTGAAGCTTTCTTT. Protein product: CASSLPGTEAFF. V gene TRBV28 combines with J gene TRBJ1-1; no clear D. Trimming stripped 3 bases from V and 4 bases from J, with 6 bases between. Germline assignment: CDR1 MDHEN and CDR2 SYDVKM. The CDR3 is made up of 12 amino acids.

The genes are TRBV11-3 and TRBJ2-7; TRBD1 matches at 8 bases. CDR3 length: 16 amino acids. The germline V gene has CDR1 SGHNT and CDR2 YENEEA. The ends lost 5 bases at V and 0 bases at J; junction bases unmatched: 9. The DNA for the CDR3 is TGTGCCAGCAGCCGCCGGGGAGGACAGGGCTCCTACGAGCAGTACTTC. The encoded protein is CASSRRGGQGSYEQYF.

The V and J genes are TRBV27 and TRBJ2-1; a weak D match, TRBD2 (6 bases). V was pared by 0 bases and J by 9 bases, with 12 bases between. Germline V CDR1 and CDR2: MNHEY, SMNVEV (reference sequence). The CDR3 contains 14 residues. CDR3 region: CASSLSAGTGEQFF. The CDR3 coding sequence is TGTGCCAGCAGTTTATCCGCGGGGACCGGTGAGCAGTTCTTC.

This clone was detected only once. The chain joins TRBV6-5 to TRBJ1-2, with TRBD1 identical over 7 bases. With V trimmed by 8 bases and J by 1 base, 1 base remained unmatched. Germline V lookup: CDR1 MNHEY, CDR2 SVGAGI. There are 12 residues in the CDR3. The CDR3 DNA sequence: TGTGCCAGCGACAGGGTTAACTATGGCTACACCTTC. Translation: CASDRVNYGYTF.

V usage is TRBV24-1 and J usage is TRBJ2-1, with a weak D call TRBD2 (6 bases). The CDR3 totals 15 residues. Trimming removed 4 bases at V and 5 bases at J, with 14 bases between. Germline V CDR1 and CDR2: KGHDR, SFDVKD. The CDR3, as DNA: TGTGCCACCAGTGACCATGCTAGACTAGACAATGAGCAGTTCTTC. Translation: CATSDHARLDNEQFF.

V is TRBV10-2 and J is TRBJ2-7; D may be TRBD1 (5 bases). Germline V CDR1 and CDR2: WSHSY, SAAADI. V shed 7 bases and J shed 0 bases, with 10 bases lying between them. The CDR3 is 13 residues long. The CDR3 reads CASKTESSYEQYV. The CDR3 DNA is TGCGCCAGCAAGACAGAGAGCTCCTACGAGCAGTACGTC.

The chain is built from TRBV9 and TRBJ2-1, with TRBD2 identical over 9 bases. The CDR3 sequence is 16 residues long. V lost 3 bases and J lost 7; bases outside the gene matches: 11. CDR1 is SGDLS, CDR2 YYNGEE, per germline. The CDR3, as DNA: TGTGCCAGCAGCGGACTTAGCGGGAGAAGCCCAAATGAGCAGTTCTTC. Amino acids: CASSGLSGRSPNEQFF. Full variable domain (rest looked up from reference TRBV9 and TRBJ2-1): DSGVTQTPKHLITATGQRVTLRCSPRSGDLSVYWYQQSLDQGLQFLIQYYNGEERAKGNILERFSAQQFPDLHSELNLSSLELGDSALYFCASSGLSGRSPNEQFFGPGTRLTVL.

V gene TRBV5-5 combines with J gene TRBJ2-1; 9 bases agree with TRBD2. Germline V gene sequence: CDR1 SGHKS, CDR2 YYEKEE (reference sequence). The CDR3 totals 16 residues. Trimming removed 2 bases from V and 2 bases from J; junction bases left unmatched: 5. The DNA for the CDR3 is TGTGCCAGCAGCTTAAGAATAGCGGGAGCCTACAATGAGCAGTTCTTC. This sequence encodes CASSLRIAGAYNEQFF.

This chain links TRBV30 with TRBJ1-3; TRBD1 might be the D (5 bases). Germline V gives CDR1 GTSNPN, CDR2 SVGIG (reference sequence). V was shortened by 0 bases and J by 0 bases, with 6 bases between the two germline ends. The CDR3 covers 14 residues. CDR3 residues: CAWSVGASGNTIYF. DNA of the CDR3: TGTGCCTGGAGTGTAGGGGCCTCTGGAAACACCATATATTTT.

J is TRBJ1-2 and V is TRBV24-1, with a weak D call TRBD1 (6 bases). Germline CDR1 KGHDR, CDR2 SFDVKD. The CDR3 has 15 residues. Trimming removed 2 bases at V and 1 base at J, with 10 bases between. The CDR3 here is CATSDSTGFNYGYTF. CDR3 sequence (DNA): TGTGCCACCAGTGATTCAACAGGGTTTAACTATGGCTACACCTTC.

This clone was counted a single time. The chain joins TRBV3-1 (or the pseudogene TRBV3-2) to TRBJ2-1; D is unclear. This CDR3 has 15 amino acids. V was trimmed by 1 base and J by 2 bases, leaving 9 bases between them. Germline CDR1 reads LGHDT; CDR2 reads YNNKEL (reference sequence). The CDR3 bases are TGTGCCAGCAGCCAAGTAAGCAGGACCTACAATGAGCAGTTCTTC. This translates into CASSQVSRTYNEQFF.

This chain links TRBV5-1 with TRBJ2-3; TRBD1 matches at 9 bases. Germline loops: CDR1 SGHRS, CDR2 YFSETQ. Germline trimming cut 4 bases from V and 0 bases from J; bases unmatched to any gene: 3. The CDR3 loop spans 15 amino acids. CDR3 loop: CASSGGQGSTDTQYF. In DNA form, the CDR3 reads TGCGCCAGCAGCGGGGGACAGGGCAGCACAGATACGCAGTATTTT.

This chain uses TRBV6-5 with TRBJ1-2; 7 nucleotides match TRBD1. Germline V gene data show CDR1 as MNHEY and CDR2 as SVGAGI. Unmatched junction bases numbered 4, after V lost 4 bases and J lost 5 bases. This CDR3 has 13 residues. The CDR3 here is CASSSLTGYGYTF. DNA for the CDR3: TGTGCCAGCAGTTCCCTGACAGGGTATGGCTACACCTTC.

The chain recombines TRBV29-1 with TRBJ1-2, with 7 bases lining up with TRBD1. The CDR3 contains 11 residues. Per the germline V gene, CDR1 is SQVTM and CDR2 is ANQGSEA. Unmatched junction bases numbered 7, after V lost 7 bases and J lost 8 bases. CDR3 sequence: CSGAGGEGYTF. The CDR3, as DNA: TGCAGCGGGGCAGGGGGTGAGGGCTACACCTTC.

This chain links TRBV30 with TRBJ1-1; the match to TRBD1 covers 7 bases. V was pared by 4 bases and J by 5 bases, with 4 bases of the junction left unmatched. The CDR3 is 12 residues long. The germline CDR1 and CDR2 sequences are GTSNPN and SVGIG (reference sequence). Written as DNA, the CDR3 is TGTGCCTGGAAGAGGGGGCGAACTGAAGCTTTCTTT. Translation gives CAWKRGRTEAFF.

CDR3 DNA: TGTGCCAGCAGCGCCGGAGGGACTAGCGGTCTCTACGAGCAGTACTTC. Protein product: CASSAGGTSGLYEQYF. This rearrangement joins TRBV9 to TRBJ2-7, with 11 bases that match TRBD2. The germline V gene encodes CDR1 SGDLS and CDR2 YYNGEE. The trim removed 3 bases at V and 3 bases at J, leaving 8 bases unmatched. This CDR3 comprises 16 residues.

Note on this clone: An end of the junction differs from the germline gene, which may be a read error. The rearrangement uses TRBV28 and TRBJ1-3; D ambiguous. Germline V lookup: CDR1 MDHEN, CDR2 SYDVKM. The CDR3 is 14 residues long. The CDR3 sequence: CASSSPSGGYTIYF. As DNA, the CDR3 is TGTGCCAGCAGTTCCCCCAGCGGTGGATACACCATATATTTT.

The genes are TRBV5-8 and TRBJ1-5; unclear D gene. Between the trimmed V and J ends, which lost 1 base and 0 bases, there was a span of 17 bases. Germline V gives CDR1 SGHTS, CDR2 YDEGEE. The CDR3 has 18 residues. CDR3 nucleotides: TGTGCCAGCAGCTTGCAAAGGAAGAGGTCTGATAGCAATCAGCCCCAGCATTTT. Encoded protein: CASSLQRKRSDSNQPQHF.

The DNA of the CDR3 is TGCAGCGTCTCGGGACAGGGGTTCGCTGAAGCTTTCTTT. Encoded protein: CSVSGQGFAEAFF. The chain employs TRBV29-1 and TRBJ1-1; 10 nucleotides line up with TRBD1. V trimming: 6 bases; J trimming: 6 bases; junction bases outside the gene matches: 7. The CDR3 runs to 13 residues. CDR1 is SQVTM and CDR2 is ANQGSEA in the germline V gene.

This clone appeared a few times. The chain is built from TRBV27 and TRBJ2-3; 13 bases are shared with TRBD2. CDR3 length: 15 residues. Germline-derived CDR1 and CDR2 are MNHEY and SMNVEV (reference sequence). V was clipped by 5 bases and J by 4 bases; unmatched bases: 3. The CDR3 is CASSTSGRVSDTQYF. The CDR3 region has the DNA TGTGCCAGCAGTACTAGCGGGAGGGTCTCAGATACGCAGTATTTT.

The CDR3 is CASSFGKGVQPQHF. CDR3 DNA sequence: TGTGCCAGCAGCTTTGGAAAAGGGGTCCAGCCCCAGCATTTT. The chain uses TRBV5-7 and TRBJ1-5; D might be TRBD1 (5 bases). TRBV5-7 is reported as an ORF; its role is uncertain. The CDR3 extends over 14 amino acids. The V end lost 2 bases, the J end lost 7 bases, and 13 bases lay between the germline ends.

CDR3 nucleotide sequence: TGTGCCACTAGGACGGGAAACAATGAGCAGTTCTTC. Its translation is CATRTGNNEQFF. V usage is TRBV24-1 and J usage is TRBJ2-1, with a weak D call TRBD2 (5 bases). The CDR3 runs to 12 residues. Per the germline V gene, CDR1 is KGHDR and CDR2 is SFDVKD. Trimming stripped 10 bases from V and 5 bases from J, with 11 bases between.

The sample holds one count of this clone. The V gene is TRBV18, the J gene TRBJ1-2, with a tentative D call TRBD1 (6 bases). Germline V CDR1 and CDR2: KGHSH, LQKENI. The CDR3 runs 14 residues. The V end was cut by 0 bases, the J end by 3 bases, with 8 bases between. CDR3 sequence: CASSPPEGDYGYTF. DNA of the CDR3: TGTGCCAGCTCACCACCCGAGGGGGACTATGGCTACACCTTC.

CDR3: CSASRRGAYGYTF. DNA of the CDR3: TGCAGTGCTAGTAGGCGGGGGGCCTATGGCTACACCTTC. The genes are TRBV20-1 and TRBJ1-2, with TRBD1 as a possible D gene (6 bases). Germline values: CDR1 DFQATT, CDR2 SNEGSKA (reference sequence). The germline V and J ends were trimmed by 3 bases and 4 bases, with 12 bases remaining between them. The CDR3 is 13 residues long.